These 10 T cell receptor beta chains came from one sample sequenced in a study of T cells in women clearing cervical HPV infection. The assay was immunoSEQ multiplex PCR, and TCRdb's table has in-frame clones only and misses some. The sample includes about 48,000 clones. The sequenced sample was blood buffy coat. The receptors were gathered from a woman aged 18 to 75 with a cervical HPV16 infection that either progressed to CIN3+ or cleared (not recorded which).

With regard to this clone: The DNA ends 3 residues before the CDR3 does, and the rest of the CDR3 is filled in from the germline J gene. This chain links TRBV7-8 with TRBJ2-2, with 9 bases identical to TRBD2. Germline values: CDR1 SGHVS, CDR2 FQNEAQ. After removal of 6 bases from V and 5 bases from J, the junction contained 4 bases not matched to a gene. The CDR3 is made up of 14 amino acids. The covered CDR3 bases are TGTGCCAGCAGACCGGGACTAGCAACCGGGGAG. Residues: CASRPGLATGE. The entire CDR3 protein reads CASRPGLATGELFF.

Comment on this clone: The CDR3 end falls 3 residues outside the read, so it is completed with the germline J gene. This sample includes further DNA sequences coding for the same CDR3. The genes are TRBV18 and TRBJ2-1, with 7 nucleotides matching TRBD1. In germline, CDR1 is KGHSH, CDR2 LQKENI. V shed 3 bases, J shed 5 bases, and the junction held 4 bases outside the gene matches. The CDR3 length is 14 residues. The chain's CDR3 is CASSPPGQDNEQFF. The DNA read from the CDR3 is TGTGCCAGCTCACCCCCTGGACAGGACAATGAG.

In the case of this clone: Read data end 3 residues before the CDR3 end; the end is taken from the germline J gene. The V call is TRBV7-9, the J call TRBJ2-7; D gene uncertain. Trimming took 5 bases from V and 1 from J, leaving 12 bases between them. The germline V gene encodes CDR1 SEHNR and CDR2 FQNEAQ (reference sequence). The CDR3 loop spans 14 amino acids. CDR3: CASSPPTRSYEQYF. The DNA read from the CDR3 is TGTGCCAGCAGCCCACCGACACGATCCTACGAG.

Concerning this clone: The read terminates 3 residues before the CDR3 end, so the remaining end is supplied by the germline J gene. The chain recombines TRBV2 with TRBJ2-7; D might be TRBD2 (6 bases). The CDR3 is 13 residues long. Trimming removed 3 bases at V and 6 bases at J, with 12 bases between. Germline V lookup: CDR1 SNHLY, CDR2 FYNNEI. CDR3 DNA, as far as it was read: TGTGCCAGCAGTGACGGGGGTCGGGGCGAG. This codes for CASSDGGRGE. The complete CDR3 sequence is CASSDGGRGEQYF. Variable domain in full (rest from reference TRBV2 and TRBJ2-7): EPEVTQTPSHQVTQMGQEVILRCVPISNHLYFYWYRQILGQKVEFLVSFYNNEISEKSEIFDDQFSVERPDGSNFTLKIRSTKLEDSAMYFCASSDGGRGEQYFGPGTRLTVT.

The CDR3 loop is CASSARQDVWAFF. The sequenced CDR3 bases are TGTGCCAGCAGCGCCCGACAGGATGTGTGG. The chain joins TRBV7-8 to TRBJ1-1; weak D call: TRBD1 (6 bases). The read terminates 3 residues ahead of where the CDR3 ends, so the germline J gene completes it. Germline values: CDR1 SGHVS, CDR2 FQNEAQ. CDR3 length: 13 amino acids.

Notes on this clone: The read ends 3 residues early relative to the CDR3; the germline J gene fills the gap. This chain uses TRBV15 with TRBJ2-7; D gene ambiguous. Trimming took 1 base from V and 0 from J, leaving 7 bases between them. The CDR3 is made up of 14 amino acids. CDR1 and CDR2 from the germline V gene are LNHNV and YYDKDF (reference sequence). The CDR3 is CATSRVQRSYEQYF. The DNA read from the CDR3 is TGTGCCACCAGCAGAGTGCAGCGCTCCTACGAG.

Incomplete CDR3 DNA: TGCAGTGCTCCACTAGCGGGGTTCTACAATGAG. Residues: CSAPLAGFYNE. In full, the CDR3 is CSAPLAGFYNEQFF. The J gene is TRBJ2-1, the V gene TRBV20-1; 10 nucleotides match TRBD2. The read terminates 3 residues ahead of where the CDR3 ends, so the germline J gene completes it. The length of the CDR3 is 14 residues. The V gene end was trimmed by 5 bases and the J gene end by 3 bases; junction bases not matched to a gene: 4. CDR1 and CDR2 from the germline V gene are DFQATT and SNEGSKA (reference sequence).

Concerning this clone itself: The read gets to within 3 residues of the CDR3 end, and the germline J gene fills in the rest. The chain links TRBV20-1 to TRBJ1-2; TRBD1 aligns across 7 bases. CDR1 is DFQATT and CDR2 is SNEGSKA in the germline V gene (reference sequence). The CDR3 is 13 residues long. V shed 3 bases and J 1 base; nucleotides not matched to a gene: 2. The covered CDR3 bases are TGCAGTGCTAGTCAGGGGGGTAACTATGGC. Protein sequence: CSASQGGNYG. The entire CDR3 sequence reads CSASQGGNYGYTF.

Note on this clone: The CDR3 goes on 3 residues after the read ends, and that part is filled in from the germline J gene. This sequence joins TRBV19 and TRBJ1-2; D is unresolved. Germline V CDR1 and CDR2: LNHDA, SQIVND (reference sequence). The V and J ends lost 4 bases and 7 bases respectively, with 16 bases between them. The CDR3 totals 14 residues. CDR3 residues: CASSTLTPPLGYTF. The sequenced CDR3 bases are TGTGCCAGTAGTACTCTGACACCTCCCCTTGGC.

Details on this clone: The CDR3 extends 3 residues past the end of the read, so its final part is completed from the germline J gene. This chain connects TRBV5-4 to TRBJ1-2; possible D gene TRBD1, 5 bases. From germline, CDR1 is SGHNT and CDR2 YYREEE (reference sequence). This CDR3 comprises 14 residues. V was shortened by 4 bases and J by 7 bases, with 17 bases between the two germline ends. The part of the CDR3 DNA that was read is TGTGCCAGCAGCCTTCTCAGGGAGGCGAGTGGC. Protein: CASSLLREASG. The CDR3 reads in full as CASSLLREASGYTF.